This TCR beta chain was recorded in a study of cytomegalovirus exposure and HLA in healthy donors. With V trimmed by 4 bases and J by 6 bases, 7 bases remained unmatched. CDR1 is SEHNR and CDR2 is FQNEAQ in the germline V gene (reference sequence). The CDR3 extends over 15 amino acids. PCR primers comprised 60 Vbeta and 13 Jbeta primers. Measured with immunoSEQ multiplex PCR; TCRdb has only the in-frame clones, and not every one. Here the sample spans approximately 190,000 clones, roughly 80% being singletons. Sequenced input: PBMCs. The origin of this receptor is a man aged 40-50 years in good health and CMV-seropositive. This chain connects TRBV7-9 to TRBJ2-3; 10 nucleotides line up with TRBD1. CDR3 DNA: TGTGCCAGCAGCTCCTCGACAGGGGGCAGCGATACGCAGTATTTT. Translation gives CASSSSTGGSDTQYF.